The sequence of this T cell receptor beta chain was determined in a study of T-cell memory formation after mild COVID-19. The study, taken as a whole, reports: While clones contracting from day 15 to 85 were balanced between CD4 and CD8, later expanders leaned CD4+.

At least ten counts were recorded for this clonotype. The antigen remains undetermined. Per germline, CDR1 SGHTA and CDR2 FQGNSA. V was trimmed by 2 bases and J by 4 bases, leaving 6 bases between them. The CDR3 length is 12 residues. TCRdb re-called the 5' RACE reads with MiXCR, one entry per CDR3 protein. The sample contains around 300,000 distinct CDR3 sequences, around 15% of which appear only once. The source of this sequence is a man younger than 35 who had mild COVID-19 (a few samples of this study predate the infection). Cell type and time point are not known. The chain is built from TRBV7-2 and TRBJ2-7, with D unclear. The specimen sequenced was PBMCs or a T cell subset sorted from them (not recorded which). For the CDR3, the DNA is TGTGCCAGCAGCTTATTCCGGTACGAGCAGTACTTC. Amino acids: CASSLFRYEQYF.